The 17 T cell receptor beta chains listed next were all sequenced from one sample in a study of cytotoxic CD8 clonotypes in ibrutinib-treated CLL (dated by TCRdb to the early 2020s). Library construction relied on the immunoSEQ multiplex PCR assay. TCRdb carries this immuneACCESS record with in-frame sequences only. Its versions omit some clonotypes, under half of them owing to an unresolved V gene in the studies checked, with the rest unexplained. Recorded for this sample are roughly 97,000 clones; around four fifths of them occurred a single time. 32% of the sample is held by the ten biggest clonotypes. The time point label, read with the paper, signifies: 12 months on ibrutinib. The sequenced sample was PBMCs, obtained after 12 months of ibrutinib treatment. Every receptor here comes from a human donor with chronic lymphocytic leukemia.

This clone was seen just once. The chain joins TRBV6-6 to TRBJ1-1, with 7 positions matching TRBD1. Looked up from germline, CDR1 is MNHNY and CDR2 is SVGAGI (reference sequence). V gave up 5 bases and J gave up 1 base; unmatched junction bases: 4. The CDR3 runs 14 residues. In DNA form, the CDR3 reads TGTGCCAGCAGTATACAGGGGAGGAACACTGAAGCTTTCTTT. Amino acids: CASSIQGRNTEAFF.

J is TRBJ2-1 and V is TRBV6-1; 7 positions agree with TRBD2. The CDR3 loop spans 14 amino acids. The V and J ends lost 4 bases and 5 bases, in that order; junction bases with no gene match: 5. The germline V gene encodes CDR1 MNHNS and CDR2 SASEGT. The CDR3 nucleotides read TGTGCCAGCAGTGCTTCGACTAGCCACAATGAGCAGTTCTTC. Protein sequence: CASSASTSHNEQFF.

DNA for the CDR3: TGTGCCAGCCGCCCTCCCACGGGGAACACTGAAGCTTTCTTT. Residues: CASRPPTGNTEAFF. The chain combines TRBV7-9 with TRBJ1-1, with D hard to call. Per germline, CDR1 SEHNR and CDR2 FQNEAQ (reference sequence). V lost 8 bases and J 1 base, leaving 14 bases between the germline ends. The CDR3 runs to 14 residues.

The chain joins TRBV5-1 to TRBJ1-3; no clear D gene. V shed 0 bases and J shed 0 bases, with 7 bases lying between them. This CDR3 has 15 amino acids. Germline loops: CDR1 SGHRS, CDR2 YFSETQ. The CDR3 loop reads CASSLGTASGNTIYF. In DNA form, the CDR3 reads TGCGCCAGCAGCTTGGGAACGGCCTCTGGAAACACCATATATTTT.

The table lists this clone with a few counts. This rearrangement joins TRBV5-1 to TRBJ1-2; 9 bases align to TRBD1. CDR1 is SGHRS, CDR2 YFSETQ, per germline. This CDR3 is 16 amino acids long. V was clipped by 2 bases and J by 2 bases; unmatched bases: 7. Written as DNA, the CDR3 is TGCGCCAGCAGCTTATTCGGACAGGGGAAGAACTATGGCTACACCTTC. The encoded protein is CASSLFGQGKNYGYTF.

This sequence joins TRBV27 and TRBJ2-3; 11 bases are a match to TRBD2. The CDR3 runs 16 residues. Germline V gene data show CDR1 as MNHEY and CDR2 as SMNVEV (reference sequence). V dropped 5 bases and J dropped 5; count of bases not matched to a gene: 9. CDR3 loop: CASSAIAGGKRDTQYF. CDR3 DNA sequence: TGTGCCAGCAGTGCAATAGCGGGGGGGAAGCGAGATACGCAGTATTTT.

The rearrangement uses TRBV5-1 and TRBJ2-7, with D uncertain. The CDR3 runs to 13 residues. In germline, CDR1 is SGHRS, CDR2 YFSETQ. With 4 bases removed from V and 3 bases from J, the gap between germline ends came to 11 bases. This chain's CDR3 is CASSVEQHYEQYF. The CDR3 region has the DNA TGCGCCAGCAGCGTGGAACAGCACTACGAGCAGTACTTC. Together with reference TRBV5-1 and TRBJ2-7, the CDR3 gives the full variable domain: KAGVTQTPRYLIKTRGQQVTLSCSPISGHRSVSWYQQTPGQGLQFLFEYFSETQRNKGNFPGRFSGRQFSNSRSEMNVSTLELGDSALYLCASSVEQHYEQYFGPGTRLTVT.

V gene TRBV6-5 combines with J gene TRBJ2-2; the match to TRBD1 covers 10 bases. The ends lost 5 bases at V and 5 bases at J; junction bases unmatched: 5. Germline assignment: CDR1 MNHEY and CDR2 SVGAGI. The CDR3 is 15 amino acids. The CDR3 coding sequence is TGTGCCAGCAGTCTTCGACAGGGGGCGACCGGGGAGCTGTTTTTT. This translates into CASSLRQGATGELFF.

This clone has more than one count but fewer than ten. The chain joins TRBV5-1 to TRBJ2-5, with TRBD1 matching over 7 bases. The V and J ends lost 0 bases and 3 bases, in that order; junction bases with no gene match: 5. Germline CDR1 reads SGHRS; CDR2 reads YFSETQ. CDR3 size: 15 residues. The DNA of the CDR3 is TGCGCCAGCAGCTTGGCACAGGGGTTGGAAGAGACCCAGTACTTC. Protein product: CASSLAQGLEETQYF.

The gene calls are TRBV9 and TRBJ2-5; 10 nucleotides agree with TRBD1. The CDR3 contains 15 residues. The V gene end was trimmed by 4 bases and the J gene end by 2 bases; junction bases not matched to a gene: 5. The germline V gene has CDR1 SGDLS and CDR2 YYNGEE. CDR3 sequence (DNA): TGTGCCAGCAGCCCTAGGACAGGGGGGCAAGAGACCCAGTACTTC. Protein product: CASSPRTGGQETQYF. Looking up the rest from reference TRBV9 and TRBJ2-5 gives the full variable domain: DSGVTQTPKHLITATGQRVTLRCSPRSGDLSVYWYQQSLDQGLQFLIQYYNGEERAKGNILERFSAQQFPDLHSELNLSSLELGDSALYFCASSPRTGGQETQYFGPGTRLLVL.

The chain's CDR3 is CASSYLQGGVYEQYF. In DNA form, the CDR3 reads TGTGCCAGCAGTTACTTACAGGGGGGTGTGTACGAGCAGTACTTC. The chain uses TRBV6-5 and TRBJ2-7, with TRBD1 matching 8 bases. Trimming cost V 1 base and J 4 bases; bases outside gene matches: 6. From germline, CDR1 is MNHEY and CDR2 SVGAGI. CDR3 length: 15 amino acids.

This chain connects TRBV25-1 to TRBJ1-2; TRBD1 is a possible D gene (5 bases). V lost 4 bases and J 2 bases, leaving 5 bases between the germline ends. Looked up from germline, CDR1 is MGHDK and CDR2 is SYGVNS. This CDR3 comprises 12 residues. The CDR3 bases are TGTGCCAGCAGTGGACAGAACTATGGCTACACCTTC. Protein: CASSGQNYGYTF.

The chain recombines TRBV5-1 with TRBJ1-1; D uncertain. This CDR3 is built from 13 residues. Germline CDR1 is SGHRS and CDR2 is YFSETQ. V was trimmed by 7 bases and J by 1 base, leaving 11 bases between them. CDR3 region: CASALGGNTEAFF. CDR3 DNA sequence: TGCGCCAGCGCCCTGGGAGGGAACACTGAAGCTTTCTTT.

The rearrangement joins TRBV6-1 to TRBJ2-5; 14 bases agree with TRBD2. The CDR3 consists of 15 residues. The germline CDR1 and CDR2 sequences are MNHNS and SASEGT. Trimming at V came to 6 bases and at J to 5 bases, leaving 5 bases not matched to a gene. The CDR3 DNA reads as TGTGCCAGCAGGGTGACTAGCGGGGGGGTGGAGACCCAGTACTTC. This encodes CASRVTSGGVETQYF.

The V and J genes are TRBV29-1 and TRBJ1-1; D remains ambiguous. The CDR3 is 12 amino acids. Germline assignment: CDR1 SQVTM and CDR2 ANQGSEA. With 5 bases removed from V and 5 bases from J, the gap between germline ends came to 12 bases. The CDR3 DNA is TGCAGCGTTCAGGTCGGGGTGACTGAAGCTTTCTTT. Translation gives CSVQVGVTEAFF.

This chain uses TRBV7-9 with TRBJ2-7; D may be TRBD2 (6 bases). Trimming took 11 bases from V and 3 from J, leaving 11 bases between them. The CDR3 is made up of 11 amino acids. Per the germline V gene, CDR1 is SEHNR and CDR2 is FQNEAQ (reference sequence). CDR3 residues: CASSGDYEQYF. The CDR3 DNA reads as TGTGCCTCCTCGGGGGACTACGAGCAGTACTTC.

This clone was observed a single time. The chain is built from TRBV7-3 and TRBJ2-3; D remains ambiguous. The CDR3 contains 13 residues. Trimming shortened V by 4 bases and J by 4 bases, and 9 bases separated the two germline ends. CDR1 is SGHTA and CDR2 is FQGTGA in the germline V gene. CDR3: CASSSASSDTQYF. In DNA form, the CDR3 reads TGTGCCAGCAGCTCGGCGTCATCAGATACGCAGTATTTT.